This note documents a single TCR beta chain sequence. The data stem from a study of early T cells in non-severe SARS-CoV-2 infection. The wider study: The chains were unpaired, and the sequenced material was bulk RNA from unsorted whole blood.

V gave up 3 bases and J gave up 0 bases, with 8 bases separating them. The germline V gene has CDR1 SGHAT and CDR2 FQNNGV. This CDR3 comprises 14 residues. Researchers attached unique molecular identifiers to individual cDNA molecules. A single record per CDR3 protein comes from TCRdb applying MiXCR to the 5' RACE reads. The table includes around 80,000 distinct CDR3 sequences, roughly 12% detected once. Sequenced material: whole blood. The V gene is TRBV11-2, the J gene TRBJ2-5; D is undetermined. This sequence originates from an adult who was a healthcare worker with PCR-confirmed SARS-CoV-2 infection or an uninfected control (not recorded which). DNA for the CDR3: TGTGCCAGCAGCTTCCTCAGAAACCAAGAGACCCAGTACTTC. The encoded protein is CASSFLRNQETQYF.